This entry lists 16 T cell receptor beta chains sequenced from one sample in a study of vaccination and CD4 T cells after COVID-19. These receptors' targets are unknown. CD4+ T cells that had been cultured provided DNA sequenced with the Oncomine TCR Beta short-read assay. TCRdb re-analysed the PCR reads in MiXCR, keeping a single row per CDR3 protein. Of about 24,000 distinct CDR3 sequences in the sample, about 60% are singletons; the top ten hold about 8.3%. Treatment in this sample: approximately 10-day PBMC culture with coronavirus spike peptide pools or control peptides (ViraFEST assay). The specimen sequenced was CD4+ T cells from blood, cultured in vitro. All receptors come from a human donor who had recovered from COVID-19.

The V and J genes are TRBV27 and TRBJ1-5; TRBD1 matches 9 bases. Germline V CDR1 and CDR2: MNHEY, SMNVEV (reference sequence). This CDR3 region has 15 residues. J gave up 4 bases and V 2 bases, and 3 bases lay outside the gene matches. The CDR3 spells CASSLGTGSNQPQHF. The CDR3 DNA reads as TGTGCCAGCAGTTTAGGGACAGGGAGTAATCAGCCCCAGCATTTT.

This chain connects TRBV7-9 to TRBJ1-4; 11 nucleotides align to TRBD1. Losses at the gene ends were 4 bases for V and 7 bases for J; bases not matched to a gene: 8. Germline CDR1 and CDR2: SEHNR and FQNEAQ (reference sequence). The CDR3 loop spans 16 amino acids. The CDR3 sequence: CASSSGTGGLSEKLFF. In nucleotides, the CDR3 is TGTGCCAGCAGCTCCGGGACAGGGGGTCTCTCTGAAAAACTGTTTTTT.

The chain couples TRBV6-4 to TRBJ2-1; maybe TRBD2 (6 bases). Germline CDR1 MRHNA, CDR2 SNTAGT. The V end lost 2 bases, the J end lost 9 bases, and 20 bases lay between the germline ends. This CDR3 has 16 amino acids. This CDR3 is CASSDPGLKGPTEQFF. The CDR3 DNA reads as TGTGCCAGCAGTGACCCGGGACTCAAAGGTCCTACTGAGCAGTTCTTC.

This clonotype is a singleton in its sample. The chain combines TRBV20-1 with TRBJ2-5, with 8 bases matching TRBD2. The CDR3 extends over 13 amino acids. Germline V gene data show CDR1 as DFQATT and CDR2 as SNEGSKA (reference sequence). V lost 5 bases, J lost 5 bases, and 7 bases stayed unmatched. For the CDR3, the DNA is TGCAGTGCTCATAGCGGGAAAGGGGAGACCCAGTACTTC. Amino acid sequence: CSAHSGKGETQYF.

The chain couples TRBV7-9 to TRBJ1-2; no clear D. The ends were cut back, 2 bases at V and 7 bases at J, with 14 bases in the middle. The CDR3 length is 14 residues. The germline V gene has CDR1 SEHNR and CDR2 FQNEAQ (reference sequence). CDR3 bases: TGTGCCAGCAGCTTAAATGGTCAGAACCGTGGCTACACCTTC. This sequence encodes CASSLNGQNRGYTF.

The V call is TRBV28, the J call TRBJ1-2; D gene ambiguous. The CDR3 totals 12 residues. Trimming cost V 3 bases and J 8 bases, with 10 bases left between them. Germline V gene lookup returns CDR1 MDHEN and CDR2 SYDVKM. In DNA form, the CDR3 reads TGTGCCAGCAGTTTGGCCTCTCGGGGCTACACCTTC. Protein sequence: CASSLASRGYTF.

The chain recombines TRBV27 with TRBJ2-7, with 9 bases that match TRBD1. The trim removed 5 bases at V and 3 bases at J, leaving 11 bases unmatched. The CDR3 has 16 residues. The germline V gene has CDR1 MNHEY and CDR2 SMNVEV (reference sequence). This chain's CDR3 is CASSTYWDRDVYEQYF. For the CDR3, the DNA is TGTGCCAGCAGTACTTATTGGGACAGGGATGTCTACGAGCAGTACTTC.

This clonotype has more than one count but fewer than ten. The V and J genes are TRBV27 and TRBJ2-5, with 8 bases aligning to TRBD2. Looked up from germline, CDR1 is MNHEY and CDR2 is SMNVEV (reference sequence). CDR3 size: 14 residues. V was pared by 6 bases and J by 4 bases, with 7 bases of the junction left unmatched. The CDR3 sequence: CASSGRELAETQYF. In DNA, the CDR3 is TGTGCCAGCAGCGGGAGGGAGTTGGCAGAGACCCAGTACTTC.

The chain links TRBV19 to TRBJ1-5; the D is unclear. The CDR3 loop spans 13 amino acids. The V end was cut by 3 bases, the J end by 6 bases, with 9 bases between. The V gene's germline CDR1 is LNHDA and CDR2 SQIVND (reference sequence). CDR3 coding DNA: TGTGCCAGTAGTATCGCGACGGGTCAGCCCCAGCATTTT. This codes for CASSIATGQPQHF.

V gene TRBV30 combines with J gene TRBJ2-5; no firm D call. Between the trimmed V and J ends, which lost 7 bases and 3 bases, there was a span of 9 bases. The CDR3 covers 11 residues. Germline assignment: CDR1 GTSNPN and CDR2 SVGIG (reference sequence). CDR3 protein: CASQRKETQYF. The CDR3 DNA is TGTGCCTCACAACGGAAAGAGACCCAGTACTTC.

The DNA for the CDR3 is TGTGCCAGCGGAAACCCGGGCCCGGGGAGGGGCAATCAGCCCCAGCATTTT. Translated, it gives CASGNPGPGRGNQPQHF. V and J are TRBV27 and TRBJ1-5; no clear D gene. V was trimmed by 8 bases and J by 2 bases, leaving 22 bases between them. Germline-derived CDR1 and CDR2 are MNHEY and SMNVEV (reference sequence). The CDR3 is 17 amino acids.

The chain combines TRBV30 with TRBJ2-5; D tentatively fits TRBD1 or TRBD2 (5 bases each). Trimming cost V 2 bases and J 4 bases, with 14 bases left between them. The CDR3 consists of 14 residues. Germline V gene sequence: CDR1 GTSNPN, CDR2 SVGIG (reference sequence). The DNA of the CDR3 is TGTGCCTGGAGTCACAAAGGGGACGCAGAGACCCAGTACTTC. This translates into CAWSHKGDAETQYF.

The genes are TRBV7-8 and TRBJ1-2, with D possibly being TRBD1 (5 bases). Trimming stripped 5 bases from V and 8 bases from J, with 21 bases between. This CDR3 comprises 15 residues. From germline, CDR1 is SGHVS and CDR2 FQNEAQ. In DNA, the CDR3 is TGTGCCAGCAGCCCCCCTCGCGCGGGGGGATTCGGCTACACCTTC. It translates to CASSPPRAGGFGYTF.

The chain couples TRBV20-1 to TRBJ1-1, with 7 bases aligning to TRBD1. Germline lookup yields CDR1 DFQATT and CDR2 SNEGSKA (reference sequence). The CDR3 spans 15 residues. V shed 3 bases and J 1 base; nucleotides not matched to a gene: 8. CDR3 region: CSASTFGTANTEAFF. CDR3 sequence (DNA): TGCAGTGCTAGTACCTTTGGGACAGCGAACACTGAAGCTTTCTTT.

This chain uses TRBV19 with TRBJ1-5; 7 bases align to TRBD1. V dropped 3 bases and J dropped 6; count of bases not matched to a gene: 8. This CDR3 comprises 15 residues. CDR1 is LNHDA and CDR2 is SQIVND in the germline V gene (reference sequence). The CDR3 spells CASSIMTGPPQPQHF. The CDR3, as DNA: TGTGCCAGTAGTATTATGACAGGGCCTCCTCAGCCCCAGCATTTT.

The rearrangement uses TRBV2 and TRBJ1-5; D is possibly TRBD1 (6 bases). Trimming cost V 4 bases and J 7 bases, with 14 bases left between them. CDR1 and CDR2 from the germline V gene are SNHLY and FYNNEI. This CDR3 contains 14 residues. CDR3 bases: TGTGCCAGCAGTGGGGGGACACTTACCCAGCCCCAGCATTTT. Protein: CASSGGTLTQPQHF.